The source of this TCR beta chain is a study of blood T cell repertoires in COVID-19. Study at large: Spain, Italy and the United States supplied samples that represented acute and convalescent COVID-19. Sample material is recorded as cDNA or gDNA derived from T cells, B-cell-depleted T cells, or PBMCs.

Germline V gene data show CDR1 as LNHDA and CDR2 as SQIVND (reference sequence). V lost 8 bases and J lost 0; bases outside the gene matches: 8. The CDR3 is made up of 15 amino acids. Some clones are missing from TCRdb's copy, which holds only in-frame ones; the method was immunoSEQ multiplex PCR. The sample holds roughly 140,000 clones, 84% seen once. Researchers sorted participants into cohorts using their self-reported clinical history. Source material: PBMCs or T cells enriched from blood (not recorded which). This receptor was identified in a man aged 50 to 60 in a cohort exposed to, infected with or recovered from COVID-19 (not recorded which). The chain combines TRBV19 with TRBJ2-7; TRBD2 matches 9 bases. CDR3 in amino acids: CASSRSGSYSYEQYF. CDR3 nucleotides: TGTGCCAGTTCCCGTAGCGGGAGTTACTCCTACGAGCAGTACTTC.